This TCR beta chain was sequenced for a study of T-cell reconstitution after alpha-beta-depleted transplantation in children. The CDR3 consists of 16 residues. The V and J ends lost 0 bases and 4 bases, in that order; junction bases with no gene match: 5. This clonotype showed up many times. During its preparation, the TCRbeta library received unique molecular identifiers. TCRdb reprocessed the PCR reads via MiXCR and lists one record per CDR3 protein. Of 550,000 to 800,000 distinct CDR3 sequences in the sample, around 13% are singletons; the top ten hold roughly 0.77%. The chain combines TRBV12-3 or TRBV12-4 with TRBJ2-7, with 11 bases identical to TRBD2. The receptor comes from a girl aged 2 to 9 with congenital amegakaryocytic thrombocytopenia, due to receive a stem cell transplant. This sample comprised PBMCs, obtained before TCRalphabeta/CD19-depleted stem cell transplant. CDR3 in amino acids: CASSLAPTSGIYEQYF. The CDR3 DNA is TGTGCCAGCAGTTTAGCCCCGACTAGCGGGATATACGAGCAGTACTTC.